This T cell receptor beta chain originates from a study of chemoradiotherapy in HPV16-positive cancers. About the study: Functional T-cell assays on a couple of HPV16-positive patients' cells defined candidate HPV-specific clones and common TCR motifs. General study results and limits: The functional HPV-specific definition rests on just two HPV16-positive patients. Candidate HPV-specific clones and E7-related TCR motifs grew in tumor during treatment.

On this clone itself: No antigen is known for it.

Generated by immunoSEQ multiplex PCR, the TCRdb table keeps only in-frame clones and is missing some. Of some 10,000 clones listed, around 88% are singletons. This CDR3 comprises 12 residues. Germline lookup yields CDR1 ENHRY and CDR2 SYGVKD. V was shortened by 6 bases and J by 7 bases, with 13 bases between the two germline ends. Samples were taken several times over chemoradiotherapy. This rearrangement joins TRBV10-3 to TRBJ2-7; D gene unclear. The receptor comes from a human donor with HPV-associated anogenital cancer. Sequenced here: blood, sampled from a patient who underwent chemoradiotherapy. The chain's CDR3 is CAIRDPSREQYF. The CDR3 coding sequence is TGTGCCATCAGGGACCCTTCTCGAGAGCAGTACTTC.